These 5 T cell receptor beta chains share one sample of origin, sequenced in a study of T cells expressing NK-cell markers. TCRdb re-called the 5' RACE reads, yielding one record per CDR3 amino acid sequence without DNA. The sample's table shows hundreds of thousands of distinct CDR3 sequences. Input material: blood T cells: a sorted CD56 or NKG2C T cell subset, CD4+ or CD8+ T cells, or bulk PBMC T cells (not recorded which). The source of these receptors is a man aged 18-70 years in good health.

The chain carries TRBV10-3 and TRBJ2-7; TCRdb gives TRBD2 as the D gene, but with no DNA this cannot be confirmed. The CDR3 totals 15 residues. Germline values: CDR1 ENHRY, CDR2 SYGVKD. The CDR3 protein is CATLGTSGDSYEQYF.

The rearrangement joins TRBV5-1 to TRBJ1-2. Per germline, CDR1 SGHRS and CDR2 YFSETQ. The CDR3 is 16 residues long. This chain's CDR3 is CASSYKTDASNYGYTF.

The rearrangement joins TRBV20-1 to TRBJ2-3; TCRdb lists TRBD2, though no DNA is available to test this call. Per the germline V gene, CDR1 is DFQATT and CDR2 is SNEGSKA (reference sequence). This CDR3 comprises 14 residues. CDR3: CSASRRRPEDTQYF.

This rearrangement joins TRBV6-1 to TRBJ2-7; there is no DNA to check the TCRdb D call of TRBD2. The CDR3 is 16 residues long. CDR1 and CDR2 from the germline V gene are MNHNS and SASEGT. The CDR3 loop is CASRRGTLAPSYEQYF.

The CDR3 protein is CASSPRRVEGYTF. The chain is built from TRBV18 and TRBJ1-2. The CDR3 is 13 residues long. Germline CDR1 and CDR2: KGHSH and LQKENI.